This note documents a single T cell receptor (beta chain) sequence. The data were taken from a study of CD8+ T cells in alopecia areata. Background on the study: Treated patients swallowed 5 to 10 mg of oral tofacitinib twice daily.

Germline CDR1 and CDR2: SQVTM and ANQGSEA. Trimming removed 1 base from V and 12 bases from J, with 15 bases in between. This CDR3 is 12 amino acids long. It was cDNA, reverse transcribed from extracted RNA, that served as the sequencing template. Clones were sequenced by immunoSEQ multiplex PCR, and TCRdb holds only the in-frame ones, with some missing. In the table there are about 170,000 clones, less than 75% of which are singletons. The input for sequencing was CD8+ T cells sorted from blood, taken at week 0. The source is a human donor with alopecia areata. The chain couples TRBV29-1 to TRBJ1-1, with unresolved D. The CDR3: CSVEGGPQGPFF. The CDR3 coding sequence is TGCAGCGTTGAAGGGGGTCCGCAAGGACCTTTCTTT.